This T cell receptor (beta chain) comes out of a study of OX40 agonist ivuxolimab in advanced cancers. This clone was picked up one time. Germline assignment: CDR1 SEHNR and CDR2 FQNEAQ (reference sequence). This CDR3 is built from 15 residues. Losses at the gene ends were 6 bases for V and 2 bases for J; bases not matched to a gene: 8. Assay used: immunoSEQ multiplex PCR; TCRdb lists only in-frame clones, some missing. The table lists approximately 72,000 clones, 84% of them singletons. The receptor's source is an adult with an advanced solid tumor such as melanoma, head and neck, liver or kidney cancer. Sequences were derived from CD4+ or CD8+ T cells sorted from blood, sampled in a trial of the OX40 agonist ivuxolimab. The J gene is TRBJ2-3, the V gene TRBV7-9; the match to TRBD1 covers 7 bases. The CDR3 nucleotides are TGTGCCAGCAGTCCCTCGGGACAGCACACAGATACGCAGTATTTT. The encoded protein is CASSPSGQHTDTQYF. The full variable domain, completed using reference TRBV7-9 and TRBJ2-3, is DTGVSQNPRHKITKRGQNVTFRCDPISEHNRLYWYRQTLGQGPEFLTYFQNEAQLEKSRLLSDRFSAERPKGSFSTLEIQRTEQGDSAMYLCASSPSGQHTDTQYFGPGTRLTVL.